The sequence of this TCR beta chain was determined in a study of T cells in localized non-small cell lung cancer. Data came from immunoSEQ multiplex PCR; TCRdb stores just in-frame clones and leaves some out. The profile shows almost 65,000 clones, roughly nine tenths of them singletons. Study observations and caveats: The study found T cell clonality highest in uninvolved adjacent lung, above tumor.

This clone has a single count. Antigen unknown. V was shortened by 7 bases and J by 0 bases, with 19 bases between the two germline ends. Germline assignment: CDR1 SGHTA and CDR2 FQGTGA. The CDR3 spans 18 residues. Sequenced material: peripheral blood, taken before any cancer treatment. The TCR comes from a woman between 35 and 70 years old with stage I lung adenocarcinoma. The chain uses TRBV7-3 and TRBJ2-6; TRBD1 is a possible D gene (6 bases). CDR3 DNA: TGTGCCAGCACCATCGCCCCGGGACACTTCTCTGGGGCCAACGTCCTGACTTTC. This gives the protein CASTIAPGHFSGANVLTF.